The 14 T cell receptor beta chains given below trace back to one sample, sequenced in a study of shared clonotypes between healthy human individuals. Repertoires were generated with immunoSEQ multiplex PCR, while TCRdb's copy carries only in-frame clones and drops some. The repertoire holds a few million clones, with around nine tenths as singletons. Sequencing used naive CD4+ T cells sorted from blood. Sample subset: CD45RA+ positively selected. Every receptor here comes from a man aged 18 to 29 in good health.

The chain employs TRBV7-9 and TRBJ1-1; TRBD1 might be the D (6 bases). CDR1 SEHNR and CDR2 FQNEAQ come from the germline V gene (reference sequence). Trimming removed 4 bases from V and 2 bases from J, with 14 bases in between. The CDR3 totals 15 residues. The CDR3 loop is CASSSGQSTNTEAFF. The CDR3 region has the DNA TGTGCCAGCAGCTCCGGACAGAGCACAAACACTGAAGCTTTCTTT.

This sequence joins TRBV11-3 and TRBJ2-7; D is uncertain. CDR1 is SGHNT and CDR2 is YENEEA in the germline V gene. Trimming took off 7 bases at V and 4 bases at J, with 5 bases between the two ends. The CDR3 consists of 10 residues. CDR3: CASTRYEQYF. DNA for the CDR3: TGTGCCAGCACTCGGTACGAGCAGTACTTC.

The chain uses TRBV2 and TRBJ2-1; D is uncertain. The CDR3 length is 11 residues. Trimming pared 5 bases from V and 7 bases from J, leaving 6 bases between. CDR1 is SNHLY and CDR2 is FYNNEI in the germline V gene. CDR3 sequence (DNA): TGTGCCAGCAGTCAAAGAAATGAGCAGTTCTTC. It is translated as CASSQRNEQFF. Complete variable domain (other parts from reference TRBV2 and TRBJ2-1): EPEVTQTPSHQVTQMGQEVILRCVPISNHLYFYWYRQILGQKVEFLVSFYNNEISEKSEIFDDQFSVERPDGSNFTLKIRSTKLEDSAMYFCASSQRNEQFFGPGTRLTVL.

The V call is TRBV10-2, the J call TRBJ2-7; 10 bases are shared with TRBD2. V shed 7 bases and J 6 bases; nucleotides not matched to a gene: 6. CDR3 length equals 13 residues. Per germline, CDR1 WSHSY and CDR2 SAAADI. The CDR3 DNA follows: TGCGCCAGCACTGTCCAGCGGGAGGGCGAGCAGTACTTC. Translation: CASTVQREGEQYF.

The gene calls are TRBV18 and TRBJ1-6, with D perhaps matching TRBD1 (6 bases). This CDR3 has 15 residues. Germline V gives CDR1 KGHSH, CDR2 LQKENI. V was clipped by 5 bases and J by 8 bases, with 16 bases between them. The CDR3 DNA reads as TGTGCCAGCTCATCGCTAGGGGGTCAGGATTCACCCCTCCACTTT. This codes for CASSSLGGQDSPLHF.

This chain joins TRBV30 and TRBJ1-2; D ambiguous. This CDR3 is 14 amino acids long. CDR1 GTSNPN and CDR2 SVGIG come from the germline V gene (reference sequence). Trimming took off 0 bases at V and 0 bases at J, with 8 bases between the two ends. CDR3 sequence (DNA): TGTGCCTGGAGTGTCCCCGGAACTAACTATGGCTACACCTTC. Translating gives CAWSVPGTNYGYTF.

This chain links TRBV25-1 with TRBJ2-1, with 8 bases fitting TRBD2. The CDR3 sequence is 14 residues long. From germline, CDR1 is MGHDK and CDR2 SYGVNS. V lost 3 bases to trimming and J lost 8 bases; unmatched junction nucleotides: 6. CDR3 coding DNA: TGTGCCAGCAGTGAGGGACTAGAATCCCATGAGCAGTTCTTC. This codes for CASSEGLESHEQFF.

The chain links TRBV10-3 to TRBJ2-7; 11 bases are shared with TRBD2. Germline V gene data show CDR1 as ENHRY and CDR2 as SYGVKD. After removal of 0 bases from V and 4 bases from J, the junction contained 2 bases not matched to a gene. CDR3 length: 15 residues. CDR3 DNA: TGTGCCATCAGTGAGTCGTGGACTAGCGGGTACGAGCAGTACTTC. Translated, it gives CAISESWTSGYEQYF.

Points on this clone: Other DNA sequences in this specimen translate into the identical CDR3. The chain is built from TRBV19 and TRBJ1-1, with D tentatively TRBD1 (6 bases). Germline V gives CDR1 LNHDA, CDR2 SQIVND (reference sequence). The CDR3 has 15 residues. Trimming removed 2 bases from V and 0 bases from J, with 10 bases in between. The CDR3, as DNA: TGTGCCAGTAGTATACAGGGGACCATGAACACTGAAGCTTTCTTT. It encodes CASSIQGTMNTEAFF.

On this clone: Distinct nucleotide sequences in the sample also encode this CDR3. The chain couples TRBV18 to TRBJ1-2, with TRBD1 matching over 8 bases. J gave up 4 bases and V 3 bases, and 4 bases lay outside the gene matches. The CDR3 covers 14 residues. Germline CDR1 and CDR2: KGHSH and LQKENI. As DNA, the CDR3 is TGTGCCAGCTCACCTGGACAGGGCGGCTATGGCTACACCTTC. Amino acids: CASSPGQGGYGYTF.

This clone was recorded only once. V usage is TRBV10-3 and J usage is TRBJ2-7; the match to TRBD2 covers 10 bases. CDR3 size: 15 residues. The germline gives CDR1 ENHRY, CDR2 SYGVKD. V lost 1 base to trimming and J lost 3 bases; unmatched junction nucleotides: 3. In DNA, the CDR3 is TGTGCCATCAGTGAGTTGGCTAGCGGGAGCTACGAGCAGTACTTC. Translated: CAISELASGSYEQYF.

This chain joins TRBV9 and TRBJ1-6; D remains unclear. The CDR3 consists of 15 residues. V gave up 0 bases and J gave up 9 bases, with 13 bases separating them. Germline lookup yields CDR1 SGDLS and CDR2 YYNGEE. CDR3 protein: CASSVEFWGSSPLHF. CDR3 nucleotide sequence: TGTGCCAGCAGCGTAGAGTTCTGGGGTTCTTCACCCCTCCACTTT.

For this clone: Other DNA sequences in the sample encode the same CDR3. The chain joins TRBV2 to TRBJ2-6; D is perhaps TRBD2 (5 bases). The CDR3 is made up of 15 amino acids. The germline V and J ends were trimmed by 4 bases and 0 bases, with 7 bases remaining between them. Germline CDR1 SNHLY, CDR2 FYNNEI. The CDR3 bases are TGTGCCAGCAGTGCTGGGAGCTCTGGGGCCAACGTCCTGACTTTC. Translating it yields CASSAGSSGANVLTF.

The chain is built from TRBV7-9 and TRBJ1-1, with a possible D match to TRBD1 (6 bases). The CDR3 consists of 13 residues. Deletions cut 2 bases from V and 8 bases from J, with 12 bases between. Germline values: CDR1 SEHNR, CDR2 FQNEAQ (reference sequence). In DNA form, the CDR3 reads TGTGCCAGCAGCTTAAGTCAGGGGAAGGAAGCTTTCTTT. It is translated as CASSLSQGKEAFF.